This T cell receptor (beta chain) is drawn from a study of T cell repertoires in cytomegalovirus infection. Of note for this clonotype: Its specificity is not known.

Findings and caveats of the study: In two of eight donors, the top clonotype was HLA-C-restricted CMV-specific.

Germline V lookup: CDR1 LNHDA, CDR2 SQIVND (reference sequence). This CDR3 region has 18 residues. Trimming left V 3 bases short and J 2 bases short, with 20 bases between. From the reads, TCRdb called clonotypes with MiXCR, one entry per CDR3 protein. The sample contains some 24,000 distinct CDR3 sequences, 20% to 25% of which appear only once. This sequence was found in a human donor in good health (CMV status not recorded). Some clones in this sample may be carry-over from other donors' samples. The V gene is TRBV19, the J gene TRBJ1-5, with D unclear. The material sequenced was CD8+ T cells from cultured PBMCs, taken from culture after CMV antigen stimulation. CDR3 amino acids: CASSISRGVVRGNQPQHF. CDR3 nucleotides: TGTGCCAGTAGTATTTCCCGTGGGGTCGTGCGGGGCAATCAGCCCCAGCATTTT.